These 15 T cell receptor beta chains came from one sample sequenced in a study of blood T cell repertoires in COVID-19. Repertoires were generated with immunoSEQ multiplex PCR, while TCRdb's copy carries only in-frame clones and drops some. The repertoire consists of 200,000 to 250,000 clones, with about 84% occurring once and the leading ten covering approximately 1.8%. Sequences were obtained from PBMCs or T cells enriched from blood (not recorded which). All receptors come from a man in his sixties who had recovered from COVID-19.

Here the CDR3 DNA reads TGTGCCACCAGTGATCCCGGGACTTCGGGAGAGACCCAGTACTTC. It specifies CATSDPGTSGETQYF. The rearrangement joins TRBV24-1 to TRBJ2-5, with a tentative D call TRBD2 (6 bases). Germline V lookup: CDR1 KGHDR, CDR2 SFDVKD. V was shortened by 3 bases and J by 4 bases, with 14 bases between the two germline ends. The CDR3 extends over 15 amino acids.

The chain joins TRBV5-6 to TRBJ2-1; 9 nucleotides line up with TRBD2. Germline V gene lookup returns CDR1 SGHDT and CDR2 YYEEEE. The CDR3 extends over 17 amino acids. After removal of 0 bases from V and 7 bases from J, the junction contained 11 bases not matched to a gene. CDR3 DNA: TGTGCCAGCAGCTTGGAGTTTGGCGGGGGGGCCGGTAATGAGCAGTTCTTC. It yields the protein CASSLEFGGGAGNEQFF.

Written as DNA, the CDR3 is TGTGCCAGTAGTAGTGGGGGCGCGTTTTACGAGCAGTACTTC. Protein product: CASSSGGAFYEQYF. J is TRBJ2-7 and V is TRBV19, with TRBD1 as a possible D gene (6 bases). In germline, CDR1 is LNHDA, CDR2 SQIVND (reference sequence). CDR3 size: 14 residues. V gave up 4 bases and J gave up 4 bases, with 14 bases separating them.

V and J are TRBV12-5 and TRBJ1-4, with 11 bases matching TRBD1. The CDR3 sequence is 13 residues long. Per germline, CDR1 LGHNT and CDR2 FRNRAP. J was trimmed by 6 bases and V by 7 bases; bases with no gene match: 1. CDR3 region: CASAGQGDEKLFF. DNA of the CDR3: TGTGCTAGTGCGGGACAGGGGGATGAAAAACTGTTTTTT. The full variable domain, with the rest looked up from reference TRBV12-5 and TRBJ1-4, is DARVTQTPRHKVTEMGQEVTMRCQPILGHNTVFWYRQTMMQGLELLAYFRNRAPLDDSGMPKDRFSAEMPDATLATLKIQPSEPRDSAVYFCASAGQGDEKLFFGSGTQLSVL.

The chain joins TRBV4-1 to TRBJ2-3; D might be TRBD1 (5 bases). CDR1 and CDR2 from the germline V gene are MGHRA and YSYEKL. The CDR3 is 14 amino acids. V lost 0 bases, J lost 3 bases, and 7 bases lay in between. The CDR3 is CASSQERGTDTQYF. In DNA, the CDR3 is TGCGCCAGCAGCCAAGAAAGGGGAACAGATACGCAGTATTTT.

The gene calls are TRBV7-9 and TRBJ1-6, with D unclear. The CDR3 sequence is 12 residues long. Per the germline V gene, CDR1 is SEHNR and CDR2 is FQNEAQ (reference sequence). Trimming pared 0 bases from V and 9 bases from J, leaving 3 bases between. CDR3 nucleotides: TGTGCCAGCAGCTTAGCGGCTTCACCCCTCCACTTT. Its protein product is CASSLAASPLHF.

As DNA, the CDR3 is TGTGCTAGTGGTTTGGGCGGACTAGGGGGTAATCAGCCCCAGCATTTT. Encoded protein: CASGLGGLGGNQPQHF. The rearrangement uses TRBV12-5 and TRBJ1-5, with D maybe TRBD1 (6 bases). V lost 1 base to trimming and J lost 4 bases, with 14 bases between them. Germline values: CDR1 LGHNT, CDR2 FRNRAP. The CDR3 is made up of 16 amino acids.

The V call is TRBV5-1, the J call TRBJ1-3, with a possible D match to TRBD1 (5 bases). Trimming removed 5 bases at V and 4 bases at J, with 13 bases between. This CDR3 has 14 amino acids. CDR1 SGHRS and CDR2 YFSETQ come from the germline V gene. The CDR3 sequence: CASSPQGSGNTIYF. CDR3 bases: TGCGCCAGCAGTCCTCAGGGTTCAGGAAACACCATATATTTT.

This chain joins TRBV19 and TRBJ1-2; a weak D match, TRBD1 (5 bases). The CDR3 runs to 14 residues. The germline V gene encodes CDR1 LNHDA and CDR2 SQIVND (reference sequence). The V gene lost 2 bases and the J gene lost 2 bases, with 9 bases spanning the gap. CDR3 in amino acids: CASSISAGNYGYTF. The CDR3, as DNA: TGTGCCAGTAGTATATCGGCAGGGAACTATGGCTACACCTTC.

The chain is built from TRBV19 and TRBJ1-1; a possible D gene is TRBD1 (6 bases). The ends were cut back, 3 bases at V and 2 bases at J, with 22 bases in the middle. CDR1 and CDR2 (germline): LNHDA, SQIVND (reference sequence). The CDR3 length is 18 residues. CDR3 sequence: CASSIRMAGQGFNTEAFF. CDR3 sequence (DNA): TGTGCCAGTAGTATCCGTATGGCAGGCCAGGGGTTTAACACTGAAGCTTTCTTT.

The chain carries TRBV18 and TRBJ2-1; TRBD2 aligns across 8 bases. The CDR3 is 16 residues long. V dropped 6 bases and J dropped 3; count of bases not matched to a gene: 10. In germline, CDR1 is KGHSH, CDR2 LQKENI. For the CDR3, the DNA is TGTGCCAGCTCCTCCGGGACTAGGGTTGTCTACAATGAGCAGTTCTTC. It specifies CASSSGTRVVYNEQFF.

The CDR3 sequence is CASSANRERYGYTF. The CDR3 DNA follows: TGTGCCAGTAGCGCGAACAGGGAGCGCTATGGCTACACCTTC. The chain has TRBV19 and TRBJ1-2; D may be TRBD1 (6 bases). This CDR3 contains 14 residues. V was pared by 6 bases and J by 4 bases, with 15 bases between. Per the germline V gene, CDR1 is LNHDA and CDR2 is SQIVND (reference sequence).

This rearrangement joins TRBV7-2 to TRBJ2-5; 8 nucleotides line up with TRBD1. The germline V gene has CDR1 SGHTA and CDR2 FQGNSA. The J segment lost 1 base and the V segment lost 3 bases, leaving 1 base of the junction unmatched. CDR3 length: 14 residues. This CDR3 reads CASSFDRGQETQYF. DNA for the CDR3: TGTGCCAGCAGCTTTGACAGGGGCCAAGAGACCCAGTACTTC.

The J gene is TRBJ2-7, the V gene TRBV7-9; 8 bases are a match to TRBD1. Germline CDR1 and CDR2: SEHNR and FQNEAQ (reference sequence). The CDR3 runs 19 residues. V dropped 1 base and J dropped 0; count of bases not matched to a gene: 14. CDR3 sequence: CASSLVNQGGTGFSYEQYF. The DNA for the CDR3 is TGTGCCAGCAGCTTAGTAAACCAAGGCGGGACAGGTTTCTCCTACGAGCAGTACTTC.

This chain joins TRBV11-2 and TRBJ1-6; perhaps TRBD1 as D (6 bases). The CDR3 spans 15 residues. The V end was cut by 5 bases, the J end by 5 bases, with 13 bases between. Germline CDR1 SGHAT, CDR2 FQNNGV. The CDR3 DNA follows: TGTGCCAGCAGCATTCGACAGGTTGATAATTCACCCCTCCACTTT. Its protein product is CASSIRQVDNSPLHF.